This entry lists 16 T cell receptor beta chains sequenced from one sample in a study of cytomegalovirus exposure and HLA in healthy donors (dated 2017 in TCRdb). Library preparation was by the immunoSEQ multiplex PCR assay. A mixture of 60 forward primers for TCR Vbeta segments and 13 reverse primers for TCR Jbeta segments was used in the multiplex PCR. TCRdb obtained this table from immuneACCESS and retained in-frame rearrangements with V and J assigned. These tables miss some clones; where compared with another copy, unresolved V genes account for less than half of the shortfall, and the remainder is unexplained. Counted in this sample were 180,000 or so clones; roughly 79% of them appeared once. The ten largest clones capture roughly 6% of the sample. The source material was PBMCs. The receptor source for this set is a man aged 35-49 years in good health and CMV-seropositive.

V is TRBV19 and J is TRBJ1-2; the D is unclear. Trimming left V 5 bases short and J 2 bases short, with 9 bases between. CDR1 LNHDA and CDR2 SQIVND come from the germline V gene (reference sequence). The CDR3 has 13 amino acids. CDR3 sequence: CASSRGENYGYTF. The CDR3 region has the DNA TGTGCCAGTAGTCGCGGGGAGAACTATGGCTACACCTTC.

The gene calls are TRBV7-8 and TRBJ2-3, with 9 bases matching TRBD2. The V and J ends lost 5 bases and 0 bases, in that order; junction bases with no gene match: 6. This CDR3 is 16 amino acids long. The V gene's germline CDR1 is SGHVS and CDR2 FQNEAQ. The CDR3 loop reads CASSTLSGSSTDTQYF. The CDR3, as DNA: TGTGCCAGCAGCACCCTTAGCGGGAGCAGCACAGATACGCAGTATTTT.

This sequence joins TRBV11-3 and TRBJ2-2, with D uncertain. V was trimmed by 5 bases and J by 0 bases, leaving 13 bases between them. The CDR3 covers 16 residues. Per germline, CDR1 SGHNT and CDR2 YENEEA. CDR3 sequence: CASSPTLTPNTGELFF. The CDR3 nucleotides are TGTGCCAGCAGCCCCACCCTGACTCCGAACACCGGGGAGCTGTTTTTT.

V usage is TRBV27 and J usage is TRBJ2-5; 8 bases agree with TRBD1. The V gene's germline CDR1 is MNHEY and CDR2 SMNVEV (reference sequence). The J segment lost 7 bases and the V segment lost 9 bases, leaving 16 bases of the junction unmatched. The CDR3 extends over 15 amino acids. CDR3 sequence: CASSRDRRGGGTQYF. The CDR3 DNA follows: TGTGCCAGTAGCCGGGACAGGCGGGGCGGAGGGACCCAGTACTTC.

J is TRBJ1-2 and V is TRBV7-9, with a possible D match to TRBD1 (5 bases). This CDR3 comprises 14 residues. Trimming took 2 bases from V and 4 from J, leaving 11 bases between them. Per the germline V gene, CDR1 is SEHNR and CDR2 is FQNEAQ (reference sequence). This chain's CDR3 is CASSLQGPSYGYTF. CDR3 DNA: TGTGCCAGCAGCTTACAGGGTCCGTCCTATGGCTACACCTTC.

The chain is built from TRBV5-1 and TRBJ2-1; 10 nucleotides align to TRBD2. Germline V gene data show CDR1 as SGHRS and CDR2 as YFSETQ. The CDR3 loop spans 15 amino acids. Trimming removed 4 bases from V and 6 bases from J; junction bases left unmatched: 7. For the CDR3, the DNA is TGCGCCAGCAGCGTGCAACTAGCGGGATTCAATGAGCAGTTCTTC. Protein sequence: CASSVQLAGFNEQFF.

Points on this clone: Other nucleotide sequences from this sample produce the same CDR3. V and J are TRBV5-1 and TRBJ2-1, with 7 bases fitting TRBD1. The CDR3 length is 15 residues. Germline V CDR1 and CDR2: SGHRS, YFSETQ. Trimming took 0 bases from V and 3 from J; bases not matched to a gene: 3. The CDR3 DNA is TGCGCCAGCAGCTTGGTGCAGGGGGTCTACAATGAGCAGTTCTTC. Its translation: CASSLVQGVYNEQFF.

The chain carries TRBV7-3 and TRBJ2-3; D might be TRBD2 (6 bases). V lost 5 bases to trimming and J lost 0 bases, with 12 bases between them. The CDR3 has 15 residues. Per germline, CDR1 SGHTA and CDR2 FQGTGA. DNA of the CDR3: TGTGCCAGCAGCCCGGGGCGGGATAGCACAGATACGCAGTATTTT. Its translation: CASSPGRDSTDTQYF. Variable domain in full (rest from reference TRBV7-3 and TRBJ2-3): GAGVSQTPSNKVTEKGKYVELRCDPISGHTALYWYRQSLGQGPEFLIYFQGTGAADDSGLPNDRFFAVRPEGSVSTLKIQRTERGDSAVYLCASSPGRDSTDTQYFGPGTRLTVL.

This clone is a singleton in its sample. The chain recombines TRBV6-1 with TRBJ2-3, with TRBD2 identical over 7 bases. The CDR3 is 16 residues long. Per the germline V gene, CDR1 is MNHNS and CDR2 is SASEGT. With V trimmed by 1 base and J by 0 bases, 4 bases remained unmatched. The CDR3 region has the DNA TGTGCCAGCAGTGAAGATGGCGGGAGAAGCACAGATACGCAGTATTTT. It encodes CASSEDGGRSTDTQYF.

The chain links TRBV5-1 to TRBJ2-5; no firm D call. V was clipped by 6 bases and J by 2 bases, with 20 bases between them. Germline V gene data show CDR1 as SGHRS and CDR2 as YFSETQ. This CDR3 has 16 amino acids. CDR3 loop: CASTPMAPSAQETQYF. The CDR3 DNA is TGCGCCAGCACCCCCATGGCTCCTAGTGCTCAAGAGACCCAGTACTTC.

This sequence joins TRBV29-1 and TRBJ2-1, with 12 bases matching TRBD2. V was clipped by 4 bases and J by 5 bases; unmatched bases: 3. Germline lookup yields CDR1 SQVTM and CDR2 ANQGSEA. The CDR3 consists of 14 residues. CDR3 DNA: TGCAGCGTTGCCCGACTAGCGGGAGACAATGAGCAGTTCTTC. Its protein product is CSVARLAGDNEQFF.

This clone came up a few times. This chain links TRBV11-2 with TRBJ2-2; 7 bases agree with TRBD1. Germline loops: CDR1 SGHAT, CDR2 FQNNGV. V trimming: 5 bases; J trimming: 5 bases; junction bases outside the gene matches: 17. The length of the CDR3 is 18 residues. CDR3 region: CASSPQTPGTERTGELFF. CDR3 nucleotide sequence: TGTGCCAGCAGCCCACAAACTCCCGGGACAGAGAGGACCGGGGAGCTGTTTTTT.

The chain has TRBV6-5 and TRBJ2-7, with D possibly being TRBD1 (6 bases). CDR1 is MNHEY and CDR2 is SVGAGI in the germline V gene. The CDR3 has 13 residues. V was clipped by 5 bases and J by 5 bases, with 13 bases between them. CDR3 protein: CASSPRDRHEQYF. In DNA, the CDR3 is TGTGCCAGCAGTCCACGAGACAGGCACGAGCAGTACTTC.

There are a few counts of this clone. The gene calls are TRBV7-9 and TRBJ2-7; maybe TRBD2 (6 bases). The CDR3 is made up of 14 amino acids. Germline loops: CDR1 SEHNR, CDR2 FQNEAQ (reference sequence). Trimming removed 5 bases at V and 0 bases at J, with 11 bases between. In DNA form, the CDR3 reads TGTGCCAGCAGCAGAAGGGAGGCCTCCTACGAGCAGTACTTC. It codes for CASSRREASYEQYF.

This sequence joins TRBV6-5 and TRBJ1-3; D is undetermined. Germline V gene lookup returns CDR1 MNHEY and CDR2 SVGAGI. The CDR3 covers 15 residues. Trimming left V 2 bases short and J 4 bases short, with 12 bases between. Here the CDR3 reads CASSYAGRPGNTIYF. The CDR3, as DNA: TGTGCCAGCAGTTACGCGGGTCGGCCAGGAAACACCATATATTTT.

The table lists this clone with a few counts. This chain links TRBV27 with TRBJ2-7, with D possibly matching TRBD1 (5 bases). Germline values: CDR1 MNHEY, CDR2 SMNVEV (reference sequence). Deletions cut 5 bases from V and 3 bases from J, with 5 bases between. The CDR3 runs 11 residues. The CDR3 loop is CASSQGYEQYF. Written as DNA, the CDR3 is TGTGCCAGCAGTCAGGGCTACGAGCAGTACTTC.